This T cell receptor beta chain came from a study of beta chain features in type 1 diabetes. Study-level results: Significant though moderate, a shortening of TCRB CDR3s appeared in all four CD4+ subsets of Type 1 diabetes patients. PCR might favor shorter templates, equally in patients and controls. The naive, central memory and Treg TCRB repertoires looked more alike in patients than they did in healthy donors.

The CDR3 length is 19 residues. Expressed TCRB transcripts were sequenced because the isolated RNA had all been reverse transcribed beforehand. Method: immunoSEQ multiplex PCR; TCRdb's copy keeps in-frame clones and lacks some. The sample has fewer than 350,000 clones; 15% are singletons. Note on this clone: Its antigen is unidentified.

The chain links TRBV12-2 to TRBJ2-7; the table calls TRBD2, which could not be checked here. TRBV12-2 is a pseudogene segment. The receptor was derived from a young man with type 1 diabetes. Sequenced input: naive CD4+ T cells from blood. In nucleotides, the CDR3 is TGTGCAAGTCGCTTAATTCTAGTGGGGGGGGGATTCCGTGGTATGGAGCAGTACTTC. It is translated as CASRLILVGGGFRGMEQYF.